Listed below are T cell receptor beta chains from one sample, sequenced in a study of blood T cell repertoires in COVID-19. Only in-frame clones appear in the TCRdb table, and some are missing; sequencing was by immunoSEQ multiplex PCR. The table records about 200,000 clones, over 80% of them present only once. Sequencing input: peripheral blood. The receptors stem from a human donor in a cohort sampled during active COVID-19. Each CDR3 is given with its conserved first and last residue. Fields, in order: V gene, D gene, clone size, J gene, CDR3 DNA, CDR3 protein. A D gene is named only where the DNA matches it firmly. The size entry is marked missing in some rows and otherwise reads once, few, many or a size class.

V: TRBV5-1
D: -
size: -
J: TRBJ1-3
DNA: TGCGCCAGCAGCTTGACAGATCGATACTCTGGAAACACCATATATTTT
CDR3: CASSLTDRYSGNTIYF

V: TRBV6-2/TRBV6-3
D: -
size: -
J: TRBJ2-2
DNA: TGTGCCAGCAGTTACGAGGAGTGGGCCGGGGAGCTGTTTTTT
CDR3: CASSYEEWAGELFF

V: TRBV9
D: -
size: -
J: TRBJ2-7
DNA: TGTGCCAGCAGCGAGACAGGATACTCCTACGAGCAGTACTTC
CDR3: CASSETGYSYEQYF

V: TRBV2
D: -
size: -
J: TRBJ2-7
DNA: TGTGCCAGCAGCGGTGACAGGCTTAAACGCTACGAGCAGTACTTC
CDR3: CASSGDRLKRYEQYF

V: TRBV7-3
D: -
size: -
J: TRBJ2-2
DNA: TGTGCCAGCAGCCCCCGGGGGGCTTACGGCACCGGGGAGCTGTTTTTT
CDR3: CASSPRGAYGTGELFF

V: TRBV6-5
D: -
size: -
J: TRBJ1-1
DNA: TGTGCCAGCAGTTACGAGACACGGCAGGCTGAAGCTTTCTTT
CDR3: CASSYETRQAEAFF

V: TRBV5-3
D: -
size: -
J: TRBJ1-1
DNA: TGTGCCAGAAGCTACCCGTACAGGGTGAACACTGAAGCTTTCTTT
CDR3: CARSYPYRVNTEAFF

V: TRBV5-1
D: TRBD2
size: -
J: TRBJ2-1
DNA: TGCGCCAGCAGCGAGAACACCGGGACTAGCAATGAGCAGTTCTTC
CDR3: CASSENTGTSNEQFF

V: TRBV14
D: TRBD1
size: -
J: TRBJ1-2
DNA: TGTGCCAGCAGCCAAGATCGGCCAGGGGGCGCCAACTATGGCTACACCTTC
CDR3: CASSQDRPGGANYGYTF

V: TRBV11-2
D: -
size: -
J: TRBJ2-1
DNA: TGTGCCAGCAGCCCTGTGTCCAGCGGTGCCTCCTACAATGAGCAGTTCTTC
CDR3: CASSPVSSGASYNEQFF

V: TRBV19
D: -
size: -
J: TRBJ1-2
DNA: TGTGCCAGTAGTAGCGGGACCGTCTATGGCTACACCTTC
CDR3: CASSSGTVYGYTF

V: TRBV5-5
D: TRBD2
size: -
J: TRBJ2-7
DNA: TGTGCCAGCAGCTTGGGAGCGGGAGGGCCCGGCTACGAGCAGTACTTC
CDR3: CASSLGAGGPGYEQYF

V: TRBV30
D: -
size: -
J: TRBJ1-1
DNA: TGTGCCTGGAGTGTTGCGGGGCCGAACACTGAAGCTTTCTTT
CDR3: CAWSVAGPNTEAFF

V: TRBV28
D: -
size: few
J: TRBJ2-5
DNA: TGTGCCAGCAGTTTTTGGACACGGCCGCAAGAGACCCAGTACTTC
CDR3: CASSFWTRPQETQYF

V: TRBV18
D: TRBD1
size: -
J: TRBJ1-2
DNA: TGTGCCAGCTCACCTGGGACAGGAACTAACTATGGCTACACCTTC
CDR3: CASSPGTGTNYGYTF

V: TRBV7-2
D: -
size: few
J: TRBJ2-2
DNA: TGTGCCAGCAGGTTAACTAGCATCGCGAACACCGGGGAGCTGTTTTTT
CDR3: CASRLTSIANTGELFF

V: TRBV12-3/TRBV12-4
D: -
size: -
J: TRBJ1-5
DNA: TGTGCCAGCAGTTTAGCGCGGAGTTCCCAGCATTTT
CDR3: CASSLARSSQHF

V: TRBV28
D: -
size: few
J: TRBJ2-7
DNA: TGTGCCACCCTGGACATCCACGAGCAGTACTTC
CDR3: CATLDIHEQYF

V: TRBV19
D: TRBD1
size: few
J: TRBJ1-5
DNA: TGTGCCAGTAGTTTTTTGACAGGGACCAATCAGCCCCAGCATTTT
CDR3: CASSFLTGTNQPQHF

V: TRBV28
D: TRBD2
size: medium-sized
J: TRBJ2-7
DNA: TGTGCCAGCAGTTTCGACTTAGCGGGAGGGCCCCTGTACGAGCAGTACTTC
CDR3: CASSFDLAGGPLYEQYF

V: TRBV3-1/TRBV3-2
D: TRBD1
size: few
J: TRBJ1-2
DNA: TGTGCCAGCAGCTCGGACAGGGACTATGGCTACACCTTC
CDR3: CASSSDRDYGYTF

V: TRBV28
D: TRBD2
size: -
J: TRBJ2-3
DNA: TGTGCCAGCAGTTCTCAGCGGGACCGCACAGATACGCAGTATTTT
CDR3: CASSSQRDRTDTQYF

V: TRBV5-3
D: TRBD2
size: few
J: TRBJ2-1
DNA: TGTGCCAGAATCGACGGGCAGGGGTCGCGGGAGGACCCCGGCGATGAGCAGTTCTTC
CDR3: CARIDGQGSREDPGDEQFF

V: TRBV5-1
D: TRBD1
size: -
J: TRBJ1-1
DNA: TGCGCCAGCAGCTTGGGGACAGGGGGCAACACTGAAGCTTTCTTT
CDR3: CASSLGTGGNTEAFF

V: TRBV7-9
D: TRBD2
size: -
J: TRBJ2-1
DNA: TGTGCCAGCAGCTTACTCGCGGGAGTCGTAAATGAGCAGTTCTTC
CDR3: CASSLLAGVVNEQFF

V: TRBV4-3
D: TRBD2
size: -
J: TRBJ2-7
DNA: TGCGCCAGCAGCCAAGCCCTTCTGGCGGGAGGGTCGTCAGAGCAGTACTTC
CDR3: CASSQALLAGGSSEQYF

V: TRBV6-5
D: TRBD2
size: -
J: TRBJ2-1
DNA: TGTGCCAGCAGTATTCTAGCGGACAATGAGCAGTTCTTC
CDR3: CASSILADNEQFF

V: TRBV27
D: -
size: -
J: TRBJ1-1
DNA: TGTGCCAGCAGTTTATCAGGCCTCAGAGGAATGAACACTGAAGCTTTCTTT
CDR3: CASSLSGLRGMNTEAFF

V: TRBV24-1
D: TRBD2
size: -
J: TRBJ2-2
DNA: TGTGCCACCAGTGACCGAAAGACAGTACCTAGCCTTAGCGGGAGGTTGTCCGGGGAGCTGTTTTTT
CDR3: CATSDRKTVPSLSGRLSGELFF

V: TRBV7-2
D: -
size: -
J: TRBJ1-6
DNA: TGTGCCAGCAGCCCCAGGGCATATAATTCACCCCTCCACTTT
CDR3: CASSPRAYNSPLHF

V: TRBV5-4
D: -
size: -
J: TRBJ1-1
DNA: TGTGCCAGATCAGGGGAGGGGGACACTGAAGCTTTCTTT
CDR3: CARSGEGDTEAFF

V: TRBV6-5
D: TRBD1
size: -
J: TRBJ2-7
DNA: TGTGCCAGCAGGCGGGGACAGGGGGCCTACGAGCAGTACTTC
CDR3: CASRRGQGAYEQYF

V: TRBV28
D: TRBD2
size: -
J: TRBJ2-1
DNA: TGTGCCAGCAGTAGCAACGGACTAGCGCTTTTCAATGAGCAGTTCTTC
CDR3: CASSSNGLALFNEQFF

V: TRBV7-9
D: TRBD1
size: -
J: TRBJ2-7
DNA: TGTGCCAGCAGCTTGAGGGACAGGGTTATTGGCGACGAGCAGTACTTC
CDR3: CASSLRDRVIGDEQYF

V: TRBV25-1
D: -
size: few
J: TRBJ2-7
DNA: TGTGCCAGCAGTGAACAGGGTTACGAGCAGTACTTC
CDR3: CASSEQGYEQYF

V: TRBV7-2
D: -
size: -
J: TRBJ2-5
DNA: TGTGCCAGCAGCTTACGGGGTCACCAAGAGACCCAGTACTTC
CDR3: CASSLRGHQETQYF

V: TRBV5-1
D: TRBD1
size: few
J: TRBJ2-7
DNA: TGCGCCAGCAGCCCGTGGACAGGTCTTCCCTACGAGCAGTACTTC
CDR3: CASSPWTGLPYEQYF

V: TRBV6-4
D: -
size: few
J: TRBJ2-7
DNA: TGTGCCAGCAGTGACTCTAACAGGGCAACCTACGAGCAGTACTTC
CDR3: CASSDSNRATYEQYF

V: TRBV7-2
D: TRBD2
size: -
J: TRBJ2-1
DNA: TGTGCCAGCAGCTTAGCGGGGACTATCGACAATGAGCAGTTCTTC
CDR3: CASSLAGTIDNEQFF

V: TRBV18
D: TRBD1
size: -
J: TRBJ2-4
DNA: TGTGCCAGCTCACCGATAGACAGGGGGTTCGCCAAAAACATTCAGTACTTC
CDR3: CASSPIDRGFAKNIQYF

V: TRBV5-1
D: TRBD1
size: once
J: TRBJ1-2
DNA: TGCGCCAGCAGCCGTACAGGGGACTATGGCTACACCTTC
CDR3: CASSRTGDYGYTF

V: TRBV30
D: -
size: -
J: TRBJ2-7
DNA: TGTGCCTGGGGACGGCTAGACGAGCAGTACTTC
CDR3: CAWGRLDEQYF

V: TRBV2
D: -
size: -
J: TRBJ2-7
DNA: TGTGCCAGCGGGCCGGGGATCCACGAGCAGTACTTC
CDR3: CASGPGIHEQYF

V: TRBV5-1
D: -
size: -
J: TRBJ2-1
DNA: TGCGCCAGCAGCGGTCTAGCCTACAATGAGCAGTTCTTC
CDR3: CASSGLAYNEQFF

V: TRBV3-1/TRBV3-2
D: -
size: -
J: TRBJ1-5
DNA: TGTGCCAGCAGCCAATCCGGGGTTAGCAATCAGCCCCAGCATTTT
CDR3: CASSQSGVSNQPQHF

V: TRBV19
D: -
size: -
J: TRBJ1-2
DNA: TGTGCCAGTACCCCGGACAGCTACTATGGCTACACCTTC
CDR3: CASTPDSYYGYTF

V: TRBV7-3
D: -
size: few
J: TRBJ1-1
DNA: TGTGCCAGCAGCTTAGGGGGCTCGAACACTGAAGCTTTCTTT
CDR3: CASSLGGSNTEAFF

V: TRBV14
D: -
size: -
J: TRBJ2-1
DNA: TGTGCCAGCAGCCAACTTTCCTACAATGAGCAGTTCTTC
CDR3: CASSQLSYNEQFF

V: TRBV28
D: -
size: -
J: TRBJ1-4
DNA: TGTGCCAGCAGTGCGCCGGGTGCAACTAATGAAAAACTGTTTTTT
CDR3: CASSAPGATNEKLFF